The 20 T cell receptor beta chains reported below all come from one sample, sequenced in a study of blood T cell repertoires in COVID-19. Produced via immunoSEQ multiplex PCR; TCRdb's table is partial and in-frame only. The sample holds 200,000 or so clones, approximately 84% seen once. The sequenced sample was peripheral blood. These receptors were taken from a human donor with acute or convalescent COVID-19. The donor label of this sample is uncertain.

The chain recombines TRBV9 with TRBJ2-1, with D perhaps TRBD2 (5 bases). V gave up 1 base and J gave up 4 bases, with 24 bases separating them. Germline V gives CDR1 SGDLS, CDR2 YYNGEE. The CDR3 has 19 amino acids. The DNA of the CDR3 is TGTGCCAGCAGCGTAAGAGGGTCGGTCACCCAGCGGCTGTACAATGAGCAGTTCTTC. Encoded protein: CASSVRGSVTQRLYNEQFF.

The chain employs TRBV4-2 and TRBJ2-3; 7 nucleotides align to TRBD2. Per germline, CDR1 LGHNA and CDR2 YNFKEQ. The V and J ends lost 1 base and 1 base, in that order; junction bases with no gene match: 11. This CDR3 comprises 18 residues. For the CDR3, the DNA is TGTGCCAGCAGCCAAGGTGCGAAGTCTAGCGGACGCACAGATACGCAGTATTTT. Protein sequence: CASSQGAKSSGRTDTQYF.

CDR3 bases: TGTGCCAGCAGTTTAAAATTTAGCGGAGTCCGCACAGATACGCAGTATTTT. Translated, it gives CASSLKFSGVRTDTQYF. The J gene is TRBJ2-3, the V gene TRBV27; maybe TRBD2 (6 bases). Trimming cost V 2 bases and J 1 base, with 16 bases left between them. The CDR3 runs 17 residues. CDR1 is MNHEY, CDR2 SMNVEV, per germline (reference sequence).

V is TRBV18 and J is TRBJ1-1, with D perhaps TRBD1 (5 bases). This CDR3 contains 15 residues. Trimming took 3 bases from V and 0 from J, leaving 11 bases between them. Germline V gives CDR1 KGHSH, CDR2 LQKENI. The CDR3 reads CASSPVGRVNTEAFF. Here the CDR3 DNA reads TGTGCCAGCTCACCGGTGGGCAGGGTGAACACTGAAGCTTTCTTT.

The chain is built from TRBV30 and TRBJ1-5; D is undetermined. The V gene lost 0 bases and the J gene lost 5 bases, with 8 bases spanning the gap. The CDR3 spans 13 residues. Germline values: CDR1 GTSNPN, CDR2 SVGIG (reference sequence). For the CDR3, the DNA is TGTGCCTGGAGTGTACTGGAGGATCAGCCCCAGCATTTT. Translated, it gives CAWSVLEDQPQHF.

This chain joins TRBV25-1 and TRBJ1-6, with D maybe TRBD1 (6 bases). Trimming removed 3 bases from V and 5 bases from J, with 14 bases in between. Germline CDR1 reads MGHDK; CDR2 reads SYGVNS. This CDR3 spans 16 amino acids. In DNA, the CDR3 is TGTGCCAGCAGTGATGACAGGACCGGAGATAATTCACCCCTCCACTTT. Translating gives CASSDDRTGDNSPLHF.

The chain uses TRBV7-8 and TRBJ2-3; 10 bases map to TRBD1. This CDR3 comprises 16 residues. The junction had 9 bases not matched to a gene; V was cut back by 5 bases and J by 4 bases. The germline V gene has CDR1 SGHVS and CDR2 FQNEAQ. The CDR3 DNA follows: TGTGCCAGCAGCCGAGACAGGGGGCGGCGGGCAGATACGCAGTATTTT. Its protein product is CASSRDRGRRADTQYF.

The chain couples TRBV24-1 to TRBJ1-5; unclear D gene. Germline V gene data show CDR1 as KGHDR and CDR2 as SFDVKD. The CDR3 spans 14 residues. V lost 7 bases, J lost 3 bases, and 12 bases lay in between. Here the CDR3 reads CATSLGLSNQPQHF. The DNA of the CDR3 is TGTGCCACCAGCCTAGGACTATCCAATCAGCCCCAGCATTTT.

This chain joins TRBV6-5 and TRBJ1-1, with D perhaps TRBD1 (5 bases). V lost 8 bases, J lost 1 base, and 17 bases lay in between. The CDR3 length is 15 residues. Germline CDR1 reads MNHEY; CDR2 reads SVGAGI. Here the CDR3 DNA reads TGTGCCAGCTCCCTTTACGGAGGGACGAACACTGAAGCTTTCTTT. Protein product: CASSLYGGTNTEAFF.

The J gene is TRBJ2-2, the V gene TRBV9; D is possibly TRBD1 (5 bases). Germline V gene sequence: CDR1 SGDLS, CDR2 YYNGEE. This CDR3 spans 13 amino acids. V dropped 4 bases and J dropped 3 bases, with 7 bases sitting between them. The CDR3 sequence: CASSKQDTGELFF. CDR3 in DNA: TGTGCCAGCAGCAAACAGGACACCGGGGAGCTGTTTTTT.

The chain recombines TRBV18 with TRBJ2-2; maybe TRBD2 (5 bases). CDR1 and CDR2 (germline): KGHSH, LQKENI. The CDR3 runs 18 residues. Trimming left V 8 bases short and J 0 bases short, with 22 bases between. In DNA form, the CDR3 reads TGTGCCAGCAGGAACCCAACCCGTCCCGGGACGAACACCGGGGAGCTGTTTTTT. Translation gives CASRNPTRPGTNTGELFF.

CDR3 sequence: CASSSNRDRGRAFF. The DNA for the CDR3 is TGTGCCAGCAGTTCTAACCGGGACAGGGGAAGAGCTTTCTTT. The J gene is TRBJ1-1, the V gene TRBV6-6, with 10 positions matching TRBD1. V was pared by 4 bases and J by 10 bases, with 9 bases of the junction left unmatched. The germline CDR1 and CDR2 sequences are MNHNY and SVGAGI (reference sequence). This CDR3 has 14 residues.

This chain connects TRBV3-1 (or the pseudogene TRBV3-2) to TRBJ2-2, with TRBD2 matching over 9 bases. V shed 1 base, J shed 3 bases, and the junction held 3 bases outside the gene matches. The CDR3 has 16 residues. Germline V gene lookup returns CDR1 LGHDT and CDR2 YNNKEL (reference sequence). The CDR3 loop is CASSQGGRAYTGELFF. In DNA form, the CDR3 reads TGTGCCAGCAGCCAAGGCGGGAGGGCCTACACCGGGGAGCTGTTTTTT.

V is TRBV5-6 and J is TRBJ2-7; 9 nucleotides line up with TRBD2. The J segment lost 1 base and the V segment lost 1 base, leaving 6 bases of the junction unmatched. CDR1 and CDR2 from the germline V gene are SGHDT and YYEEEE. The CDR3 has 16 residues. Here the CDR3 DNA reads TGTGCCAGCAGCTTGTATGCGGGAGGGCCGTCCTACGAGCAGTACTTC. This sequence encodes CASSLYAGGPSYEQYF.

Only a few counts were recorded for this clone. This chain joins TRBV19 and TRBJ2-1, with 10 bases identical to TRBD1. This CDR3 comprises 19 residues. V lost 4 bases, J lost 8 bases, and 20 bases stayed unmatched. Looked up from germline, CDR1 is LNHDA and CDR2 is SQIVND (reference sequence). CDR3 coding DNA: TGTGCCAGTAGTAGAGCTCCCGGGACAGGGGCCTTCTGGGGCGATGAGCAGTTCTTC. Protein: CASSRAPGTGAFWGDEQFF.

The V call is TRBV12-5, the J call TRBJ1-1; unclear D gene. V shed 5 bases and J shed 1 base, with 8 bases lying between them. Germline CDR1 is LGHNT and CDR2 is FRNRAP. CDR3 length: 13 amino acids. This chain's CDR3 is CASGGRKNTEAFF. The CDR3, as DNA: TGTGCTAGTGGTGGCCGAAAGAACACTGAAGCTTTCTTT. Using reference TRBV12-5 and TRBJ1-1 for the parts outside the CDR3, the full variable domain is DARVTQTPRHKVTEMGQEVTMRCQPILGHNTVFWYRQTMMQGLELLAYFRNRAPLDDSGMPKDRFSAEMPDATLATLKIQPSEPRDSAVYFCASGGRKNTEAFFGQGTRLTVV.

This clone is a singleton in its sample. The chain links TRBV7-2 to TRBJ2-7; 9 nucleotides align to TRBD1. The junction had 9 bases not matched to a gene; V was cut back by 5 bases and J by 7 bases. The CDR3 runs to 14 residues. Germline V gives CDR1 SGHTA, CDR2 FQGNSA. The CDR3 sequence: CASSPQQGAGEQYF. The CDR3 nucleotides read TGTGCCAGCAGCCCCCAACAGGGGGCGGGTGAGCAGTACTTC. Drawing the rest from reference TRBV7-2 and TRBJ2-7, the complete variable domain is GAGVSQSPSNKVTEKGKDVELRCDPISGHTALYWYRQSLGQGLEFLIYFQGNSAPDKSGLPSDRFSAERTGGSVSTLTIQRTQQEDSAVYLCASSPQQGAGEQYFGPGTRLTVT.

The DNA for the CDR3 is TGCGCCAGCAGCTTGGTACAGTGGAACACCGGGGAGCTGTTTTTT. This codes for CASSLVQWNTGELFF. The chain carries TRBV5-1 and TRBJ2-2; D is unresolved. The ends were cut back, 0 bases at V and 1 base at J, with 7 bases in the middle. The CDR3 loop spans 15 amino acids. Germline V gives CDR1 SGHRS, CDR2 YFSETQ.

V is TRBV6-5 and J is TRBJ2-3, with D uncertain. Trimming shortened V by 2 bases and J by 2 bases, and 8 bases separated the two germline ends. Germline V gene data show CDR1 as MNHEY and CDR2 as SVGAGI. This CDR3 region has 14 residues. The CDR3 sequence is CASSYRSPTDTQYF. The CDR3 region has the DNA TGTGCCAGCAGTTACCGGAGCCCCACAGATACGCAGTATTTT.

The chain links TRBV2 to TRBJ2-2; 12 bases agree with TRBD2. Per germline, CDR1 SNHLY and CDR2 FYNNEI. The V and J ends lost 4 bases and 4 bases, in that order; junction bases with no gene match: 4. The CDR3 contains 16 residues. The CDR3 coding sequence is TGTGCCAGCAGTGTAGGGGGACTAGCGGGCACCGGGGAGCTGTTTTTT. It encodes CASSVGGLAGTGELFF.